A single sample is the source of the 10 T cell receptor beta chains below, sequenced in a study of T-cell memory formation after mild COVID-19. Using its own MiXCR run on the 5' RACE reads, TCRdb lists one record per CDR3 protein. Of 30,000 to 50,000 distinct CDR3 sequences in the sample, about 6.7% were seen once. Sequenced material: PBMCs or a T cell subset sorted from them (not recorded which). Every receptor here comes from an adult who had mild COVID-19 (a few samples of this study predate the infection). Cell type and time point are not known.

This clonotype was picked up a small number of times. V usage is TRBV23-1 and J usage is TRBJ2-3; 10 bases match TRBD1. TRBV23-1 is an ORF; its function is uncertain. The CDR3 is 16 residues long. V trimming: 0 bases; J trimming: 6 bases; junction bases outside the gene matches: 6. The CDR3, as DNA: TGCGCCAGCAGTCAATCAGGGACAGGGGCCCCTGATACGCAGTATTTT. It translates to CASSQSGTGAPDTQYF.

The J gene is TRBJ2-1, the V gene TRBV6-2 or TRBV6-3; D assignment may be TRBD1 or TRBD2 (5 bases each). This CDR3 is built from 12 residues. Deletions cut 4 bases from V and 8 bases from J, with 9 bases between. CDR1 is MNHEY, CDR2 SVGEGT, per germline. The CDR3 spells CASSSSGHEQFF. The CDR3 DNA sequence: TGTGCCAGCAGTTCCTCGGGGCATGAGCAGTTCTTC.

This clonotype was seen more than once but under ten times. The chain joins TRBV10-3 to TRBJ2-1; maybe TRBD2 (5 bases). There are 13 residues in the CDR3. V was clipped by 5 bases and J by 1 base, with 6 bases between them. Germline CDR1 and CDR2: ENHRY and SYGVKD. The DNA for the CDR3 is TGTGCCATCAGTAGCGGTTCCTACAATGAGCAGTTCTTC. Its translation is CAISSGSYNEQFF.

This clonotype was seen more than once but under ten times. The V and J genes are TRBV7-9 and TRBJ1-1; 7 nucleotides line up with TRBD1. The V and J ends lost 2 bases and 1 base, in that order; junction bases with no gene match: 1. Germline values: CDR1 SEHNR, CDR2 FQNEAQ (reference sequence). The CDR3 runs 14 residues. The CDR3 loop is CASSLRQGNTEAFF. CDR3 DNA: TGTGCCAGCAGCTTACGACAGGGGAACACTGAAGCTTTCTTT.

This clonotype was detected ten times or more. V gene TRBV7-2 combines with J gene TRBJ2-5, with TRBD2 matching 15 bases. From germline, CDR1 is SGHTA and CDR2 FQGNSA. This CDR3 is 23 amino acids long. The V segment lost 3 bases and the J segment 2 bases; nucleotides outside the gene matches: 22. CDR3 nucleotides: TGTGCCAGCAGCTTTAGTAGCTACCCGGGACTAGCGGGAGGAGGGCACGGTCAAGAGACCCAGTACTTC. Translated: CASSFSSYPGLAGGGHGQETQYF.

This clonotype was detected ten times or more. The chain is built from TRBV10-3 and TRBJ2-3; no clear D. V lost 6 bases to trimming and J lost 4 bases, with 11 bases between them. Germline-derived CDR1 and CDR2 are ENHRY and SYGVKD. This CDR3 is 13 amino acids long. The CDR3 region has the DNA TGTGCCATCAGAGCCGTACCCGCAGATACGCAGTATTTT. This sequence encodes CAIRAVPADTQYF.

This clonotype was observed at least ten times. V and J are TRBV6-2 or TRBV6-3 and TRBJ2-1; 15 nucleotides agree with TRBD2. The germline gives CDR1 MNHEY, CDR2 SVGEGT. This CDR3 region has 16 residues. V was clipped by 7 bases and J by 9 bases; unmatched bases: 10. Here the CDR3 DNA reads TGTGCCAGCATATGGGGACTAGCGGGGGGCCCGGCTGAGCAGTTCTTC. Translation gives CASIWGLAGGPAEQFF.

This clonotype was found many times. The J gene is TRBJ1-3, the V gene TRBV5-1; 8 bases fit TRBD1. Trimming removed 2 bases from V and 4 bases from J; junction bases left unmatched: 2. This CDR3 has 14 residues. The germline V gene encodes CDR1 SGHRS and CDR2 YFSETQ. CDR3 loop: CASSFDRGGNTIYF. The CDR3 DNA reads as TGCGCCAGCAGCTTCGACAGGGGAGGAAACACCATATATTTT.

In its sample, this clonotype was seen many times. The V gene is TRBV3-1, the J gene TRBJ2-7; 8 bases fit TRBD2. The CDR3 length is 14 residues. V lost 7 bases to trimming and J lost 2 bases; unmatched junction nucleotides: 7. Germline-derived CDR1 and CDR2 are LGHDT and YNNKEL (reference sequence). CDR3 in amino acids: CASTLAGLTYEQYF. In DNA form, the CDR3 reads TGTGCCAGCACCTTAGCGGGGCTAACCTACGAGCAGTACTTC.

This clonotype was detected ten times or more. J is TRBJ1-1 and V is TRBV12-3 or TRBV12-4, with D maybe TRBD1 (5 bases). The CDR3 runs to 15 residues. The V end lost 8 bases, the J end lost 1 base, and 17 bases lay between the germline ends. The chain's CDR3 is CASRPPGVRNTEAFF. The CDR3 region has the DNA TGTGCCAGCCGGCCACCGGGGGTCAGGAACACTGAAGCTTTCTTT.